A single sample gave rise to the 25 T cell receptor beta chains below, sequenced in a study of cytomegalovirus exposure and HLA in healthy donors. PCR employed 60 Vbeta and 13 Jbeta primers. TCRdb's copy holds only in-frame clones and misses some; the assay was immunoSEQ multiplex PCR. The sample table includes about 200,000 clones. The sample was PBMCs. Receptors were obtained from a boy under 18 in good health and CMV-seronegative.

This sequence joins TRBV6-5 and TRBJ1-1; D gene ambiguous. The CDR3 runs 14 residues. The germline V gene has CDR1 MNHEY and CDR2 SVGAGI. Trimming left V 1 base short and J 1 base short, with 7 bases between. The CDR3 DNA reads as TGTGCCAGCAGTTACTGGAGGGCGAACACTGAAGCTTTCTTT. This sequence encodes CASSYWRANTEAFF.

The CDR3 here is CASSLVSSGSSYEQYF. Here the CDR3 DNA reads TGTGCCAGCAGCTTAGTCTCTAGCGGAAGCTCCTACGAGCAGTACTTC. V usage is TRBV11-2 and J usage is TRBJ2-7, with 7 bases matching TRBD2. V shed 1 base and J 0 bases; nucleotides not matched to a gene: 6. This CDR3 has 16 amino acids. In germline, CDR1 is SGHAT, CDR2 FQNNGV.

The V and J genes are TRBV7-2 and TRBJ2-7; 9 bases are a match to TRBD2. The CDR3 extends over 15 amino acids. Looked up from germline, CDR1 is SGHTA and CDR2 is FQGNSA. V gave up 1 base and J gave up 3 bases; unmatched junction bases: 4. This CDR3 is CASSLGGSGGYEQYF. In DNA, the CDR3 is TGTGCCAGCAGCTTAGGTGGTAGCGGGGGCTACGAGCAGTACTTC.

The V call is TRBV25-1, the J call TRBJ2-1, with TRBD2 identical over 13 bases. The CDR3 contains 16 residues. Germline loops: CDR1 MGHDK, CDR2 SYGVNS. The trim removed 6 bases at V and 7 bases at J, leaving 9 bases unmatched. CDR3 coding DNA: TGTGCCAGCAGCGATCTGTCGGGACTAGCGGGAAATGAGCAGTTCTTC. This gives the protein CASSDLSGLAGNEQFF. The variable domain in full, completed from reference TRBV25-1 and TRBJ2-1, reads EADIYQTPRYLVIGTGKKITLECSQTMGHDKMYWYQQDPGMELHLIHYSYGVNSTEKGDLSSESTVSRIRTEHFPLTLESARPSHTSQYLCASSDLSGLAGNEQFFGPGTRLTVL.

In DNA, the CDR3 is TGTGCCAGCAGGGGGGGATCTTACGCTAGCACGTACGAGCAGTACTTC. Protein: CASRGGSYASTYEQYF. The rearrangement joins TRBV2 to TRBJ2-7; possibly TRBD2 for D (6 bases). The CDR3 totals 16 residues. The V end lost 6 bases, the J end lost 4 bases, and 22 bases lay between the germline ends. The germline V gene has CDR1 SNHLY and CDR2 FYNNEI.

The CDR3 DNA is TGTGCCAGTCGGGGACTAGCGACAGATACGCAGTATTTT. Residues: CASRGLATDTQYF. The chain joins TRBV19 to TRBJ2-3, with 10 positions matching TRBD2. V trimming: 8 bases; J trimming: 3 bases; junction bases outside the gene matches: 2. This CDR3 comprises 13 residues. Per germline, CDR1 LNHDA and CDR2 SQIVND (reference sequence).

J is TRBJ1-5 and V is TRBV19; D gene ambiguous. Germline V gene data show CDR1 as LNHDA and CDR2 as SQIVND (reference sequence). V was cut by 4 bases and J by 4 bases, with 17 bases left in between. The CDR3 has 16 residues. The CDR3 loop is CASSTPNFEGNQPQHF. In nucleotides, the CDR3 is TGTGCCAGTAGTACCCCTAACTTTGAGGGTAATCAGCCCCAGCATTTT. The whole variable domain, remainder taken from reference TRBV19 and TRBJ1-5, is DGGITQSPKYLFRKEGQNVTLSCEQNLNHDAMYWYRQDPGQGLRLIYYSQIVNDFQKGDIAEGYSVSREKKESFPLTVTSAQKNPTAFYLCASSTPNFEGNQPQHFGDGTRLSIL.

CDR3 sequence reads: CASSPLGGADLSGNTIYF. The DNA for the CDR3 is TGTGCCAGCAGCCCCCTCGGTGGGGCAGACCTCTCTGGAAACACCATATATTTT. The chain links TRBV5-4 to TRBJ1-3; weak D call: TRBD1 (5 bases). The CDR3 extends over 18 amino acids. Germline CDR1 SGHNT, CDR2 YYREEE (reference sequence). Trimming removed 4 bases from V and 0 bases from J, with 20 bases in between.

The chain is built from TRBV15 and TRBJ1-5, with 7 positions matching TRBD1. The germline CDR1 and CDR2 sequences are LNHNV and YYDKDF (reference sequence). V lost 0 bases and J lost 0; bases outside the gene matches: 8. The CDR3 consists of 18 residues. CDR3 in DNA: TGTGCCACCAGCAGAGATATTTGGGACAGCCTTAGCAATCAGCCCCAGCATTTT. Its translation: CATSRDIWDSLSNQPQHF.

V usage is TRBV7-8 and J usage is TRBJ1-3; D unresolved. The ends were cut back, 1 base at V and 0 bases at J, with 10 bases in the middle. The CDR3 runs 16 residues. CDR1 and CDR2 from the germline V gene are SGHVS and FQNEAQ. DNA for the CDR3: TGTGCCAGCAGCTTAGGCCGGGGTACCTCTGGAAACACCATATATTTT. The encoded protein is CASSLGRGTSGNTIYF.

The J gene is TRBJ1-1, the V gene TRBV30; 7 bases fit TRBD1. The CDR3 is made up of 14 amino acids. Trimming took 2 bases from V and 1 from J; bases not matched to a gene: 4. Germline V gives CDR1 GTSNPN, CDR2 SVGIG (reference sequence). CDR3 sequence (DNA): TGTGCCTGGAGTAGAGGGGGCGAGAACACTGAAGCTTTCTTT. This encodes CAWSRGGENTEAFF. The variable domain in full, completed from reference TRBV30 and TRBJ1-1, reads SQTIHQWPATLVQPVGSPLSLECTVEGTSNPNLYWYRQAAGRGLQLLFYSVGIGQISSEVPQNLSASRPQDRQFILSSKKLLLSDSGFYLCAWSRGGENTEAFFGQGTRLTVV.

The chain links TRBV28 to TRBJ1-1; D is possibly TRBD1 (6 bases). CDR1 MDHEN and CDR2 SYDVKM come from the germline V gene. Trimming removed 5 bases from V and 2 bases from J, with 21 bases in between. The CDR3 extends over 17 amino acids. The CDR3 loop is CASSASPGVQFNTEAFF. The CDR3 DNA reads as TGTGCCAGCAGTGCCTCCCCAGGGGTTCAGTTCAACACTGAAGCTTTCTTT.

This CDR3 is CASSEDTYNEQFF. The CDR3, as DNA: TGTGCCAGCAGTGAAGACACCTACAATGAGCAGTTCTTC. V and J are TRBV6-1 and TRBJ2-1; unclear D gene. Trimming took 1 base from V and 2 from J, leaving 3 bases between them. Germline V gives CDR1 MNHNS, CDR2 SASEGT. This CDR3 has 13 residues.

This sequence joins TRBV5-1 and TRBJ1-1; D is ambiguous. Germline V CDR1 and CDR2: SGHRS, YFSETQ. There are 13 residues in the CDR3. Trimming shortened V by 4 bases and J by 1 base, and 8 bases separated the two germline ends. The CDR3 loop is CASSPTGNTEAFF. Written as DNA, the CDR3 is TGCGCCAGCAGCCCAACGGGGAACACTGAAGCTTTCTTT.

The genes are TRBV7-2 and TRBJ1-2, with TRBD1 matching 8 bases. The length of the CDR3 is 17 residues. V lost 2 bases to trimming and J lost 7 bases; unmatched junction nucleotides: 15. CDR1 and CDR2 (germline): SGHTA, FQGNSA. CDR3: CASSLTPTGVFEGGYTF. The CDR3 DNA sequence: TGTGCCAGCAGCTTAACCCCGACAGGGGTATTTGAAGGTGGCTACACCTTC.

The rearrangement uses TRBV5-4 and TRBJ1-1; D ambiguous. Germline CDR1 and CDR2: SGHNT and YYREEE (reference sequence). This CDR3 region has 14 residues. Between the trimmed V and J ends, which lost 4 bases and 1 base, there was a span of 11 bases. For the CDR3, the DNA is TGTGCCAGCAGCCGAGGCGTCCCGAACACTGAAGCTTTCTTT. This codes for CASSRGVPNTEAFF.

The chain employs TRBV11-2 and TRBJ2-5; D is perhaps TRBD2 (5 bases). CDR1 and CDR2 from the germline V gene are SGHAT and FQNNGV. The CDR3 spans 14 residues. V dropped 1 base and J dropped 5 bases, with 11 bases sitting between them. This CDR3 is CASSLATSRETQYF. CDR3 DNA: TGTGCCAGCAGCTTAGCTACTAGTCGGGAGACCCAGTACTTC. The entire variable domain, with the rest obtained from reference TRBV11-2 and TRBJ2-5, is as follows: EAGVAQSPRYKIIEKRQSVAFWCNPISGHATLYWYQQILGQGPKLLIQFQNNGVVDDSQLPKDRFSAERLKGVDSTLKIQPAKLEDSAVYLCASSLATSRETQYFGPGTRLLVL.

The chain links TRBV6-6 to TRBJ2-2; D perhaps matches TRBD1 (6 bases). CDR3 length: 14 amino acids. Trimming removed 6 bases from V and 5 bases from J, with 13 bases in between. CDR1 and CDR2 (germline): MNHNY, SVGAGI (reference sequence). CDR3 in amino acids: CASRNRQETGELFF. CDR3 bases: TGTGCCAGCAGAAATAGACAGGAAACCGGGGAGCTGTTTTTT.

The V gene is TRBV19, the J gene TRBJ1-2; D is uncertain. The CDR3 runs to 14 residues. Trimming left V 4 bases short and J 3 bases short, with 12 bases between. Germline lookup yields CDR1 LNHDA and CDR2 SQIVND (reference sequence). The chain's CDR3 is CASSTPGGDYGYTF. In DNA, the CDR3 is TGTGCCAGTAGTACCCCCGGAGGCGACTATGGCTACACCTTC.

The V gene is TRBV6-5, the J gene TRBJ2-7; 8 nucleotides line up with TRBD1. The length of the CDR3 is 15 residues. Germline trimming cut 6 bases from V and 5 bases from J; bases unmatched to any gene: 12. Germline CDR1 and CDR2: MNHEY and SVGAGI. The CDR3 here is CASRPLPGQGHEQYF. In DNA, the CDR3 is TGTGCCAGCAGACCATTGCCCGGACAGGGCCACGAGCAGTACTTC.

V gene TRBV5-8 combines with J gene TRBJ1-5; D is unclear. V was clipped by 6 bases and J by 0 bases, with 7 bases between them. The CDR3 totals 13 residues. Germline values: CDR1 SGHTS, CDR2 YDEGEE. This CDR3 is CASTEYSNQPQHF. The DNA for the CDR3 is TGTGCCAGCACTGAGTATAGCAATCAGCCCCAGCATTTT.

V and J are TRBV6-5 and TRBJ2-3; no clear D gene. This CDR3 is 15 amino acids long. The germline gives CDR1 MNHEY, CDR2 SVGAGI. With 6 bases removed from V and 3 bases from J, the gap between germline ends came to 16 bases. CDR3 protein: CASRMVGAATDTQYF. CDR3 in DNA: TGTGCCAGCAGGATGGTAGGTGCGGCGACAGATACGCAGTATTTT.

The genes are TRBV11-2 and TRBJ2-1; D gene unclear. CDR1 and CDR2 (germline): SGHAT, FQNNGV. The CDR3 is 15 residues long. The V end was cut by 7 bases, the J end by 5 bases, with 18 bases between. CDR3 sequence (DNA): TGTGCCAGCACCACCATAGTGTTAGCCCACAATGAGCAGTTCTTC. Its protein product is CASTTIVLAHNEQFF.

This CDR3 is CASSLDRGRENEQFF. Written as DNA, the CDR3 is TGTGCCAGCAGTTTAGACAGGGGGCGCGAAAATGAGCAGTTCTTC. The genes are TRBV6-5 and TRBJ2-1, with 10 bases aligning to TRBD1. The J segment lost 7 bases and the V segment lost 4 bases, leaving 7 bases of the junction unmatched. The CDR3 consists of 15 residues. Germline V gives CDR1 MNHEY, CDR2 SVGAGI.

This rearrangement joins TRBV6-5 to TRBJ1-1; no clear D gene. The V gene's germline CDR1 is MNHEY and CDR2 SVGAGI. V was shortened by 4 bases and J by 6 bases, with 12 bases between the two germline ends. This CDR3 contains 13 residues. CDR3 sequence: CASSWSDWAEAFF. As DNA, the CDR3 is TGTGCCAGCAGTTGGTCGGACTGGGCTGAAGCTTTCTTT.